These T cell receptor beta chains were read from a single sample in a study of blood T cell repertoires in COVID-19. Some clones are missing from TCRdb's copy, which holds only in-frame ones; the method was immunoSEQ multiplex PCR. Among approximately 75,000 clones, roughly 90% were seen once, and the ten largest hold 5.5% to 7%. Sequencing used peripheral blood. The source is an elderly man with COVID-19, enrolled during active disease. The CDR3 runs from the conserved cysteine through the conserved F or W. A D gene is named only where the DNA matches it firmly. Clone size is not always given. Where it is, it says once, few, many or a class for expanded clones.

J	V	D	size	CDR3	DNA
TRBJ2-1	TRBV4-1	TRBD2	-	CASSQSVAGRHPYNEQFF	TGCGCCAGCAGCCAGTCGGTAGCGGGGAGACACCCCTACAATGAGCAGTTCTTC
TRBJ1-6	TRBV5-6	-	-	CASSPQGNNSPLHF	TGTGCCAGCAGCCCGCAGGGCAATAATTCACCCCTCCACTTT
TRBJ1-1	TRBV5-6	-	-	CASSLPGANTEAFF	TGTGCCAGCAGCTTGCCAGGGGCGAACACTGAAGCTTTCTTT
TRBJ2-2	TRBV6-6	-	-	CASSYGGAGGELFF	TGTGCCAGCAGTTACGGGGGGGCAGGCGGGGAGCTGTTTTTT
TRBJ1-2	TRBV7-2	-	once	CASSLARHTNYGYTF	TGTGCCAGCAGCTTAGCGCGCCATACTAACTATGGCTACACCTTC
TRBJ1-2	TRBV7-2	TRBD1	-	CASSFTPGQARGGYTF	TGTGCCAGCAGCTTCACGCCGGGACAGGCTCGAGGAGGCTACACCTTC
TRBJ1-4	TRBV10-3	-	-	CAISEGREEKLFF	TGTGCCATCAGTGAGGGCCGGGAAGAAAAACTGTTTTTT
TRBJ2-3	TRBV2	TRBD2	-	CASRRTSGGAGTDTQYF	TGTGCCAGCAGAAGGACTAGCGGGGGGGCGGGCACAGATACGCAGTATTTT
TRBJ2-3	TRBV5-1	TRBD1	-	CASSLGQTSTDTQYF	TGCGCCAGCAGCCTGGGACAGACTAGCACAGATACGCAGTATTTT
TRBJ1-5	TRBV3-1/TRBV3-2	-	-	CASSLTGSNQPQHF	TGTGCCAGCAGCCTGACAGGATCCAATCAGCCCCAGCATTTT
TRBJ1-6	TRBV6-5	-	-	CASSPQEGNSPLHF	TGTGCCAGCAGTCCCCAGGAGGGTAATTCACCCCTCCACTTT
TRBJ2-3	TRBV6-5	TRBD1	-	CASSRDRGADTQYF	TGTGCCAGCAGCCGGGACAGGGGTGCAGATACGCAGTATTTT
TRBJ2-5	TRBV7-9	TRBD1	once	CASSPRGPQETQYF	TGTGCCAGCAGCCCTAGGGGGCCCCAAGAGACCCAGTACTTC
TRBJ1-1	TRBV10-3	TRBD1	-	CAITSGTANTEAFF	TGTGCCATCACTTCCGGGACAGCGAACACTGAAGCTTTCTTT
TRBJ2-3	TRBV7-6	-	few	CASSLAGGGSSWLTQYF	TGTGCCAGCAGCTTAGCGGGGGGTGGCAGTTCGTGGCTCACGCAGTATTTT
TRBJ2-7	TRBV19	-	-	CASSPPGSYEQYF	TGTGCCAGTAGCCCCCCGGGAAGTTACGAGCAGTACTTC
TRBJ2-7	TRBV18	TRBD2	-	CASSPTSGGINEQYF	TGTGCCAGCTCACCTACTAGCGGGGGGATAAACGAGCAGTACTTC
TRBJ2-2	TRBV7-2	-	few	CASSSGTSLLRTGELFF	TGTGCCAGCAGCTCGGGAACTAGTCTCTTGCGCACCGGGGAGCTGTTTTTT
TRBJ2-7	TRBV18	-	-	CASSPTSGNYEQYF	TGTGCCAGCTCACCAACTTCGGGGAACTACGAGCAGTACTTC
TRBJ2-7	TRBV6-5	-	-	CASSSTSYEQYF	TGTGCCAGCAGTTCCACTTCCTACGAGCAGTACTTC
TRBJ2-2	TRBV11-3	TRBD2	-	CASRAGGEKTGELFF	TGTGCCAGCAGAGCGGGGGGCGAAAAAACCGGGGAGCTGTTTTTT
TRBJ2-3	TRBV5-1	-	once	CASSLGQETDTQYF	TGCGCCAGCAGCTTGGGACAGGAAACAGATACGCAGTATTTT
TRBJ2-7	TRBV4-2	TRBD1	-	CASTSVGTGGYEQYF	TGTGCCAGCACCTCCGTAGGAACAGGGGGTTACGAGCAGTACTTC